This is a list of T cell receptor beta chains from one sample in a study of cytotoxic CD8 clonotypes in ibrutinib-treated CLL. Sequenced by immunoSEQ multiplex PCR; TCRdb stores in-frame clones only, minus some. The table has 45,000 to 65,000 clones, approximately 82% seen once. The sample was PBMCs, taken after 24 months of ibrutinib treatment. Every receptor here comes from a human donor with chronic lymphocytic leukemia. CDR3s leave out the opening cysteine and the closing phenylalanine or tryptophan. A clone size is listed for some rows: how often the clone was seen (once, few, many), or a class if it is expanded.

cdr3_aa	j_call	cdr3_length	v_call	clone_size
AIATGTGANVLT	TRBJ2-6	12	TRBV6-1	.
ASSPGTQYEQY	TRBJ2-7	11	TRBV5-1	.
ASSLVAVQETQY	TRBJ2-5	12	TRBV5-6	.
ASRGTGVDGYT	TRBJ1-2	11	TRBV28	.
AWRRDRDEQY	.	10	TRBV30	.
ASSTPSGKGRGELF	TRBJ2-2	14	TRBV11-2	once
ASSLTSRTSVSYEQY	TRBJ2-7	15	TRBV7-2	.
ASREVTYEQY	TRBJ2-7	10	TRBV2	few
ASSPPGRASYNEQF	TRBJ2-1	14	TRBV18	.
ASSDSGGSTDTQY	TRBJ2-3	13	TRBV6-4	few
ASSQKRQITEAF	TRBJ1-1	12	TRBV7-2	.
ASSEVGLGGGYEQY	TRBJ2-7	14	TRBV6-1	.
AWSVGLAGINTDTQY	TRBJ2-3	15	TRBV30	.
AWTGGIGYT	TRBJ1-2	9	TRBV30	.
ASSFLYSGANVLT	TRBJ2-6	13	TRBV28	.
SVVEGATGPLH	TRBJ1-6	11	TRBV29-1	.
ASSSDRGNEKLF	TRBJ1-4	12	TRBV5-1	.
ASSLLQWDTEAF	TRBJ1-1	12	TRBV10-2	.
ASSRSQGGKGGYEQY	TRBJ2-7	15	TRBV27	.
ASSLGAGWRGDTQY	TRBJ2-3	14	TRBV5-6	.
ATSVGTDYEQY	TRBJ2-7	11	TRBV2	.
ASSINRVSYEQY	TRBJ2-7	12	TRBV19	.
ASSESGSYTGELF	TRBJ2-2	13	TRBV10-1	.
ASRAGGRAYEQY	TRBJ2-7	12	TRBV6-6	.